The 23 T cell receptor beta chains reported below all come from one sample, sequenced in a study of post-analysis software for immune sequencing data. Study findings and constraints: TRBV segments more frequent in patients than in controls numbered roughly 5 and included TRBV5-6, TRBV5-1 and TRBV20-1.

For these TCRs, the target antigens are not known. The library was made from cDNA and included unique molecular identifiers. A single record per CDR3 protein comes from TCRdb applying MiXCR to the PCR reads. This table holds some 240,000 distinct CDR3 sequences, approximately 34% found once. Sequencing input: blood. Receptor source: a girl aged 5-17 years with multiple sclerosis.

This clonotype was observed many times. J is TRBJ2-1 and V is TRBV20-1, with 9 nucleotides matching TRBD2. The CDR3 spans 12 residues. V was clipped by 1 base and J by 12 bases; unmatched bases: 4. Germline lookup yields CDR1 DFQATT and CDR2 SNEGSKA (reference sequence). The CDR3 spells CSARGLAGLQFF. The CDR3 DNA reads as TGCAGTGCTAGAGGTCTAGCGGGGTTGCAGTTCTTC.

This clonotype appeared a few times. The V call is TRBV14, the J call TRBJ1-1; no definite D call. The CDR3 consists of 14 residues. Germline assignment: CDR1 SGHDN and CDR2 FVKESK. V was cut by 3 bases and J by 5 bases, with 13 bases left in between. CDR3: CASSHSGPGTEAFF. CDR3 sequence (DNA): TGTGCCAGCAGCCATTCGGGCCCTGGAACTGAAGCTTTCTTT.

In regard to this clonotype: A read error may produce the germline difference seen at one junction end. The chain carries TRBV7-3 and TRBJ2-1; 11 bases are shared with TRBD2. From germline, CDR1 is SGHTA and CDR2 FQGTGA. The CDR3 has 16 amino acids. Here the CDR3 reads CACSPIAGGIFNEQFF. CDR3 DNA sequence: TGTGCCTGCAGCCCCATAGCGGGAGGGATTTTCAATGAGCAGTTCTTC.

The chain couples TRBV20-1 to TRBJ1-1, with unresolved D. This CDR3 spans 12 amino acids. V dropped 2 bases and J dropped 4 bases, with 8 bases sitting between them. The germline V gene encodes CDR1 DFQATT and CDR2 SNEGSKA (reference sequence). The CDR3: CSARPVPTEAFF. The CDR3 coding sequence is TGCAGTGCTAGACCAGTCCCCACTGAAGCTTTCTTT.

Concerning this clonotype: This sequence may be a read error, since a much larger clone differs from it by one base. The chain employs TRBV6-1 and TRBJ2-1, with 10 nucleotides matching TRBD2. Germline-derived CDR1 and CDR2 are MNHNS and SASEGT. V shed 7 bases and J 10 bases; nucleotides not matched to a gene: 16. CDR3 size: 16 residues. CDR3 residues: CASIPLSGGTKGEQFF. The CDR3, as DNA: TGTGCCAGCATTCCACTTAGCGGGGGGACTAAGGGAGAGCAGTTCTTC.

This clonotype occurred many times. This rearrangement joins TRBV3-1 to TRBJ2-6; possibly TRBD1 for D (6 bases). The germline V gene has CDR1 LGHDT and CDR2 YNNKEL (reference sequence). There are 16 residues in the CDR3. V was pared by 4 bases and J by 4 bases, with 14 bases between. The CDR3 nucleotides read TGTGCCAGCAGCCCGGAGCAGGGGACCGGGGCCAACGTCCTGACTTTC. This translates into CASSPEQGTGANVLTF.

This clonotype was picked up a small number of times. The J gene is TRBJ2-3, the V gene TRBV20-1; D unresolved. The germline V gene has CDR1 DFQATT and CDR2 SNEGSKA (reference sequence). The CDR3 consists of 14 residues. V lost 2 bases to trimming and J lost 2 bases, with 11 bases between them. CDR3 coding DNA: TGCAGTGCTAGAAGAGGCCTAGACACAGATACGCAGTATTTT. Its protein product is CSARRGLDTDTQYF.

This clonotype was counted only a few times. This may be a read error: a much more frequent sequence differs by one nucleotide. The CDR3, as DNA: TGTGCCAGCAGCCGTGGCGGGCTAGCGAACAATGAGCAGTTCTTC. Protein: CASSRGGLANNEQFF. This chain joins TRBV7-2 and TRBJ2-1, with D tentatively TRBD2 (6 bases). The germline V and J ends were trimmed by 5 bases and 5 bases, with 16 bases remaining between them. The CDR3 contains 15 residues. Germline CDR1 reads SGHTA; CDR2 reads FQGNSA. Full variable domain (remainder filled in from reference TRBV7-2 and TRBJ2-1): GAGVSQSPSNKVTEKGKDVELRCDPISGHTALYWYRQSLGQGLEFLIYFQGNSAPDKSGLPSDRFSAERTGGSVSTLTIQRTQQEDSAVYLCASSRGGLANNEQFFGPGTRLTVL.

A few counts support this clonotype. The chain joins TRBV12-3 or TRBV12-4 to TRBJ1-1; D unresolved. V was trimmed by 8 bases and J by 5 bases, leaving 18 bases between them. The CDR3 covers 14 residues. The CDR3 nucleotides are TGTGCCAGCCGCCCGTCGCGGGGTGCAACTGAAGCTTTCTTT. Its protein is CASRPSRGATEAFF.

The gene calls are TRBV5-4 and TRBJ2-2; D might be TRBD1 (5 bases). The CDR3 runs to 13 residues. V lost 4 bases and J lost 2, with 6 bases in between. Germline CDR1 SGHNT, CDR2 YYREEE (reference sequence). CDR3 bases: TGTGCCAGCAGCACAGGAAACACCGGGGAGCTGTTTTTT. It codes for CASSTGNTGELFF. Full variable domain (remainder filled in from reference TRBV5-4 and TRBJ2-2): ETGVTQSPTHLIKTRGQQVTLRCSSQSGHNTVSWYQQALGQGPQFIFQYYREEENGRGNFPPRFSGLQFPNYSSELNVNALELDDSALYLCASSTGNTGELFFGEGSRLTVL.

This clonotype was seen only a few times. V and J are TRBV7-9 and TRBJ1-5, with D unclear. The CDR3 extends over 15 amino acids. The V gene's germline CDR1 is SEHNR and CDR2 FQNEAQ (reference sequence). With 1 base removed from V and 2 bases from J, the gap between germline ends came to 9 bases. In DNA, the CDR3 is TGTGCCAGCAGCTTAGAAGGGCCCGGCAATCAGCCCCAGCATTTT. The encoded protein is CASSLEGPGNQPQHF. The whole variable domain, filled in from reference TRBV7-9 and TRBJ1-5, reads DTGVSQNPRHKITKRGQNVTFRCDPISEHNRLYWYRQTLGQGPEFLTYFQNEAQLEKSRLLSDRFSAERPKGSFSTLEIQRTEQGDSAMYLCASSLEGPGNQPQHFGDGTRLSIL.

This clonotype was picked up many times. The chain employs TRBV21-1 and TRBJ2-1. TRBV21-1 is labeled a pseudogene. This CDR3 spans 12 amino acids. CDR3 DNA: TGTGCCAGCAACATAGCGTCTAATGAGCAGTTCTTC. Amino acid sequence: CASNIASNEQFF.

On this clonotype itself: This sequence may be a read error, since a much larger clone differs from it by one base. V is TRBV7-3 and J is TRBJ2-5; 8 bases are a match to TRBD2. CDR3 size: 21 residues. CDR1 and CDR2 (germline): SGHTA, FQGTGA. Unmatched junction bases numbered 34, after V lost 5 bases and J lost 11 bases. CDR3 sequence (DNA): TGTGCCAGCAGCCCTGGGGGAGCGGGAGCTCTGAAACGGATGTCGATTGATGAGCAGTACTTC. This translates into CASSPGGAGALKRMSIDEQYF.

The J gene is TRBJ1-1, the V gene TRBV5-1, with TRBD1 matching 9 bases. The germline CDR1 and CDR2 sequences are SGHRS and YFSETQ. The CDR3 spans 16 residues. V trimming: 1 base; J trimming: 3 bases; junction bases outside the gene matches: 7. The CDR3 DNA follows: TGCGCCAGCAGCTTGCGCAGGACAGGGGATGACACTGAAGCTTTCTTT. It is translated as CASSLRRTGDDTEAFF. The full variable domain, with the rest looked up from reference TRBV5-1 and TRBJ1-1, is KAGVTQTPRYLIKTRGQQVTLSCSPISGHRSVSWYQQTPGQGLQFLFEYFSETQRNKGNFPGRFSGRQFSNSRSEMNVSTLELGDSALYLCASSLRRTGDDTEAFFGQGTRLTVV.

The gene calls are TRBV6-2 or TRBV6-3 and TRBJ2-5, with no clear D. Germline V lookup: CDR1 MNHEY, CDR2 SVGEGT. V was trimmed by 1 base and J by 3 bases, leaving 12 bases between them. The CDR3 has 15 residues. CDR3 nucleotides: TGTGCCAGCAGTTACTTGACAAATCGTGAAGAGACCCAGTACTTC. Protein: CASSYLTNREETQYF.

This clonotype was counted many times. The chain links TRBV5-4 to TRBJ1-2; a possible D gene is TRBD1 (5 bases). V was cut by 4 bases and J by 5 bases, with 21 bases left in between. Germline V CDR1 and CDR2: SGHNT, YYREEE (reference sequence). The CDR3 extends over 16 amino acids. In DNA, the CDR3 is TGTGCCAGCAGCCCTGGCCATCGGGGCTCAGGGTATGGCTACACCTTC. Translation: CASSPGHRGSGYGYTF.

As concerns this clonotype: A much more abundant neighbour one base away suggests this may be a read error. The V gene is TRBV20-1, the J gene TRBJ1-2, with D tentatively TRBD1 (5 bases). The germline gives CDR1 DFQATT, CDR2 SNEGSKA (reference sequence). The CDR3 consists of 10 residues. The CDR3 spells CSGGGPGYTF. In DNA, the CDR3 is TGCTCGGGGGGAGGTCCTGGCTACACCTTC.

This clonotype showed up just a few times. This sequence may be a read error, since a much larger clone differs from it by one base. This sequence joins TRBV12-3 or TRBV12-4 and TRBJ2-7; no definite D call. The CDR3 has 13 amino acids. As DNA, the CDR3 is TGTGCCGGCAGTCCCGGGTCCTCCTACGAGCAGTACTTC. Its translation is CAGSPGSSYEQYF.

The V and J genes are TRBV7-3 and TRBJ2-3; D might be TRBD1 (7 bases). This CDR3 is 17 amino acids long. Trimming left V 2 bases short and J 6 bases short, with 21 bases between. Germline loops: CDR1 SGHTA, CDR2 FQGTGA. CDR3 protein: CASSLVGGGGSPDTQYF. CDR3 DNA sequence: TGTGCCAGCAGCTTAGTTGGAGGGGGCGGCTCTCCCGATACGCAGTATTTT.

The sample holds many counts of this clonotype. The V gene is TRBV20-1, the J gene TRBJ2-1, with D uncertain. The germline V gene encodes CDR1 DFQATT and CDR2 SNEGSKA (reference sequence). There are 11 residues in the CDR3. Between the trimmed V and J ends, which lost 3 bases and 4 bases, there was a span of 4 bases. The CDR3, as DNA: TGCAGTGCTAGGTATTACAATGAGCAGTTCTTC. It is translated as CSARYYNEQFF.

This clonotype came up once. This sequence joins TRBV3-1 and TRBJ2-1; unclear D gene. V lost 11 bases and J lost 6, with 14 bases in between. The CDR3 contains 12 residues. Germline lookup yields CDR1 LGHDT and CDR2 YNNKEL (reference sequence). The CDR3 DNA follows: TGTGCCGGCACCAAGGGTTCCAATGAGCAGTTCTTC. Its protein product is CAGTKGSNEQFF.

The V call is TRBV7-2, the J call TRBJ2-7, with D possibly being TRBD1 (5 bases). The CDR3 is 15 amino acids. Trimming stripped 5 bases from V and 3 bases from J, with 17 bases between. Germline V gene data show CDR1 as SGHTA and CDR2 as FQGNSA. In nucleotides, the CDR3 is TGTGCCAGCAGCGTAACTCAGGGAATCCTCTACGAGCAGTACTTC. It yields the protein CASSVTQGILYEQYF.

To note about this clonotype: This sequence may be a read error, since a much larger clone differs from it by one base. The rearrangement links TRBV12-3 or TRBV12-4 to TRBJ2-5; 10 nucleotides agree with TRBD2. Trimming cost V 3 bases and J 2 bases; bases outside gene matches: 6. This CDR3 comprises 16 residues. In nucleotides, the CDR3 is TGTGCCAGCAGTTTTCCTAGCGGGAGTGGACAAGAGACCCAGTACTTC. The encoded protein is CASSFPSGSGQETQYF.